The 16 T cell receptor beta chains presented below share a single source sample, sequenced in a study of blood T cell repertoires in COVID-19. Using immunoSEQ multiplex PCR, the repertoire was profiled, and TCRdb retains in-frame clones only, with some absent. The sample comprises roughly 68,000 clones, around 91% of which are singletons, and under 0.65% rests with the top ten. Sequences were obtained from peripheral blood. Receptors originate from a man aged 50 to 60 with COVID-19, enrolled during active disease.

The J gene is TRBJ2-7, the V gene TRBV6-6, with D possibly TRBD2 on 5 matching bases. Trimming stripped 2 bases from V and 3 bases from J, with 11 bases between. The CDR3 totals 14 residues. The germline V gene has CDR1 MNHNY and CDR2 SVGAGI (reference sequence). In nucleotides, the CDR3 is TGTGCCAGCAGTTACGTGGACCGGGACTACGAGCAGTACTTC. It codes for CASSYVDRDYEQYF.

This chain uses TRBV6-4 with TRBJ2-7; 7 nucleotides line up with TRBD1. The junction had 4 bases not matched to a gene; V was cut back by 6 bases and J by 5 bases. Germline CDR1 and CDR2: MRHNA and SNTAGT. CDR3 length: 12 amino acids. DNA for the CDR3: TGTGCCAGCAGGGCACAGGGGAACGAGCAGTACTTC. Residues: CASRAQGNEQYF.

The J gene is TRBJ1-1, the V gene TRBV24-1; D gene unclear. Per germline, CDR1 KGHDR and CDR2 SFDVKD. The V end was cut by 9 bases, the J end by 7 bases, with 23 bases between. The CDR3 contains 15 residues. The CDR3 region has the DNA TGTGCCACCTCCCTGGGGTGGGAGGATGGGGTTGAAGCTTTCTTT. Translation: CATSLGWEDGVEAFF.

The chain is built from TRBV9 and TRBJ2-7; 10 nucleotides match TRBD1. With V trimmed by 0 bases and J by 0 bases, 12 bases remained unmatched. The germline V gene has CDR1 SGDLS and CDR2 YYNGEE. This CDR3 is 19 amino acids long. This CDR3 is CASSVAFGTGEEVSYEQYF. DNA of the CDR3: TGTGCCAGCAGCGTAGCATTCGGGACAGGGGAGGAGGTCTCCTACGAGCAGTACTTC.

The CDR3 loop is CASSQTSPETQYF. The DNA for the CDR3 is TGTGCCAGCAGTCAGACTAGCCCAGAGACCCAGTACTTC. The rearrangement uses TRBV2 and TRBJ2-5; 7 bases align to TRBD2. Germline loops: CDR1 SNHLY, CDR2 FYNNEI. The CDR3 totals 13 residues. The V and J ends lost 5 bases and 4 bases, in that order; junction bases with no gene match: 4.

The V gene is TRBV5-4, the J gene TRBJ2-5; 7 bases map to TRBD1. J gave up 3 bases and V 3 bases, and 2 bases lay outside the gene matches. The CDR3 consists of 13 residues. Per the germline V gene, CDR1 is SGHNT and CDR2 is YYREEE (reference sequence). The CDR3 region is CASSSTGEETQYF. DNA of the CDR3: TGTGCCAGCAGCTCCACAGGGGAAGAGACCCAGTACTTC.

The rearrangement joins TRBV7-2 to TRBJ1-4; 8 bases are shared with TRBD1. V lost 7 bases and J lost 6; bases outside the gene matches: 10. The CDR3 consists of 15 residues. The V gene's germline CDR1 is SGHTA and CDR2 FQGNSA. CDR3 nucleotides: TGTGCCAGCACCCCCTGGGGACAGGATTATGAAAAACTGTTTTTT. Its translation: CASTPWGQDYEKLFF.

V usage is TRBV5-1 and J usage is TRBJ2-2; 14 bases map to TRBD2. The V segment lost 3 bases and the J segment 7 bases; nucleotides outside the gene matches: 5. The CDR3 spans 16 residues. CDR1 and CDR2 (germline): SGHRS, YFSETQ. The DNA of the CDR3 is TGCGCCAGCAGCTCCGGGACTAGCGGGAGCGGCGGGGAGCTGTTTTTT. Its protein is CASSSGTSGSGGELFF.

The chain employs TRBV3-1 (or the pseudogene TRBV3-2) and TRBJ2-7; 8 bases map to TRBD1. Germline assignment: CDR1 LGHDT and CDR2 YNNKEL (reference sequence). The CDR3 covers 13 residues. The J segment lost 7 bases and the V segment lost 3 bases, leaving 5 bases of the junction unmatched. CDR3 residues: CASSQSRDREQYF. As DNA, the CDR3 is TGTGCCAGCAGCCAGTCCCGGGACAGGGAGCAGTACTTC.

This chain connects TRBV7-2 to TRBJ2-2; 9 bases agree with TRBD2. Looked up from germline, CDR1 is SGHTA and CDR2 is FQGNSA. This CDR3 comprises 15 residues. With 2 bases clipped from V and 3 bases from J, the junction kept 1 base outside the gene matches. The CDR3 here is CASSLTSGYTGELFF. The CDR3, as DNA: TGTGCCAGCAGCTTAACTAGCGGGTACACCGGGGAGCTGTTTTTT.

The chain links TRBV19 to TRBJ1-4; unclear D gene. The germline V gene encodes CDR1 LNHDA and CDR2 SQIVND (reference sequence). V shed 5 bases and J shed 7 bases, with 14 bases lying between them. The CDR3 is made up of 14 amino acids. As DNA, the CDR3 is TGTGCCAGTAGTCTCGGGGAGATTGGTGAAAAACTGTTTTTT. It encodes CASSLGEIGEKLFF.

This clone occurred a few times. CDR3 loop: CASSTTGRGETQYF. Here the CDR3 DNA reads TGTGCCAGCAGCACTACAGGGAGAGGAGAGACCCAGTACTTC. The J gene is TRBJ2-5, the V gene TRBV7-7, with D tentatively TRBD1 (6 bases). This CDR3 region has 14 residues. The germline V gene has CDR1 SSHAT and CDR2 FNYEAQ (reference sequence). Trimming pared 5 bases from V and 4 bases from J, leaving 14 bases between.

This rearrangement joins TRBV3-1 (or the pseudogene TRBV3-2) to TRBJ2-7, with D perhaps TRBD2 (6 bases). V dropped 6 bases and J dropped 3 bases, with 6 bases sitting between them. This CDR3 contains 11 residues. CDR1 is LGHDT and CDR2 is YNNKEL in the germline V gene (reference sequence). The CDR3 reads CASREGYEQYF. In nucleotides, the CDR3 is TGTGCCAGCAGGGAGGGCTACGAGCAGTACTTC.

This clone was seen once. This chain links TRBV28 with TRBJ1-5; no reliable D call. CDR3 size: 15 residues. Trimming shortened V by 1 base and J by 2 bases, and 9 bases separated the two germline ends. CDR1 is MDHEN and CDR2 is SYDVKM in the germline V gene. CDR3 in DNA: TGTGCCAGCAGTTTATCGCGAGAGGGCAATCAGCCCCAGCATTTT. Protein: CASSLSREGNQPQHF.

The genes are TRBV14 and TRBJ2-7; 9 bases are shared with TRBD2. Germline V gene sequence: CDR1 SGHDN, CDR2 FVKESK. CDR3 size: 16 residues. V lost 0 bases and J lost 4; bases outside the gene matches: 7. CDR3 nucleotides: TGTGCCAGCAGCCAAGACACCGGGACTAGCCGGTACGAGCAGTACTTC. Its translation is CASSQDTGTSRYEQYF.

This clone has more than one count but fewer than ten. The chain employs TRBV4-1 and TRBJ2-1; 12 nucleotides align to TRBD2. Germline CDR1 is MGHRA and CDR2 is YSYEKL. The CDR3 is 15 amino acids. Unmatched junction bases numbered 6, after V lost 3 bases and J lost 9 bases. In DNA, the CDR3 is TGCGCCAGCAGCCAGCCGACTAGCGGGAGCGGTGAGCAGTTCTTC. It specifies CASSQPTSGSGEQFF.